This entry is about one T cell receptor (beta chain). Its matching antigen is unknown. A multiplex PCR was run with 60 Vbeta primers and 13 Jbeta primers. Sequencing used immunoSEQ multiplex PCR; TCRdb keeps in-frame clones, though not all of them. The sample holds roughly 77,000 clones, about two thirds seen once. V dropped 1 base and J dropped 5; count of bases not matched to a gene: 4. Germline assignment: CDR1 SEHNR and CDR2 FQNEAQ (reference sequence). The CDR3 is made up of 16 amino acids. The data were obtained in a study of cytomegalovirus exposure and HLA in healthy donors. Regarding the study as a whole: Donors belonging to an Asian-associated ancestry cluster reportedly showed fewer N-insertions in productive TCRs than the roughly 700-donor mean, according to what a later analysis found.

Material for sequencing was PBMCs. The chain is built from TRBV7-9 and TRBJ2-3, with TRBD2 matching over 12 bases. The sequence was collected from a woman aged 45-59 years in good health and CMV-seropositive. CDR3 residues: CASSLGLAGAGDTQYF. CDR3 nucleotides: TGTGCCAGCAGCTTAGGACTAGCGGGGGCGGGAGATACGCAGTATTTT.